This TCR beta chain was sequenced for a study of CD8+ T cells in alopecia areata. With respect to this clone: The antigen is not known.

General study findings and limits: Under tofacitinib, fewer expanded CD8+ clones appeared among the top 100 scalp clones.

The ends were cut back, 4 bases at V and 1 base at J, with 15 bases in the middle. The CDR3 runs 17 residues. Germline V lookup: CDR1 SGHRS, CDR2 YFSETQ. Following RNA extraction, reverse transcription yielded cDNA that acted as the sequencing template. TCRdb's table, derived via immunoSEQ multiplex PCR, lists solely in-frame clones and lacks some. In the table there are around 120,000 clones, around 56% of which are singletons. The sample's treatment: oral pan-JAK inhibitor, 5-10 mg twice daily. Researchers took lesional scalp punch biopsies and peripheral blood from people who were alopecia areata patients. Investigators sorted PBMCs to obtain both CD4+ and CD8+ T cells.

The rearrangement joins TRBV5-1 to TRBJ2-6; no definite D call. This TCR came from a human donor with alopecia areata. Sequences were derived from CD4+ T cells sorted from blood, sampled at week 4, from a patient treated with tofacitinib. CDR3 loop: CASSGQASISGANVLTF. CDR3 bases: TGCGCCAGCAGCGGGCAGGCAAGCATTTCTGGGGCCAACGTCCTGACTTTC.